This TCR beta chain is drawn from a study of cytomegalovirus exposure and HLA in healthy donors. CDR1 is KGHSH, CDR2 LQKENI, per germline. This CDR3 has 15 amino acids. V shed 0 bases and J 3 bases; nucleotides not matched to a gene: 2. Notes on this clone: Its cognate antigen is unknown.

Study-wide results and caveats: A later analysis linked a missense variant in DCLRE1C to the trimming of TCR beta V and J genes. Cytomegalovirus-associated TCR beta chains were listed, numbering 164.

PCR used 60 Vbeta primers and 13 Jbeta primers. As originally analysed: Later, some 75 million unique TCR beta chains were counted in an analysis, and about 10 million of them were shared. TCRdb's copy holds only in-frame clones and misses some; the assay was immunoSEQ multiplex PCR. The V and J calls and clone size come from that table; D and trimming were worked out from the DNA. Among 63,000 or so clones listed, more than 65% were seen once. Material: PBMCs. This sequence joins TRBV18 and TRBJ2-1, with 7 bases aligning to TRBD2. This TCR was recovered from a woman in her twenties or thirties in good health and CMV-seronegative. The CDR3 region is CASSPPERGYNEQFF. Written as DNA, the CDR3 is TGTGCCAGCTCACCACCGGAGCGGGGCTACAATGAGCAGTTCTTC. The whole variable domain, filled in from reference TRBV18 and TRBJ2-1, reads NAGVMQNPRHLVRRRGQEARLRCSPMKGHSHVYWYRQLPEEGLKFMVYLQKENIIDESGMPKERFSAEFPKEGPSILRIQQVVRGDSAAYFCASSPPERGYNEQFFGPGTRLTVL.